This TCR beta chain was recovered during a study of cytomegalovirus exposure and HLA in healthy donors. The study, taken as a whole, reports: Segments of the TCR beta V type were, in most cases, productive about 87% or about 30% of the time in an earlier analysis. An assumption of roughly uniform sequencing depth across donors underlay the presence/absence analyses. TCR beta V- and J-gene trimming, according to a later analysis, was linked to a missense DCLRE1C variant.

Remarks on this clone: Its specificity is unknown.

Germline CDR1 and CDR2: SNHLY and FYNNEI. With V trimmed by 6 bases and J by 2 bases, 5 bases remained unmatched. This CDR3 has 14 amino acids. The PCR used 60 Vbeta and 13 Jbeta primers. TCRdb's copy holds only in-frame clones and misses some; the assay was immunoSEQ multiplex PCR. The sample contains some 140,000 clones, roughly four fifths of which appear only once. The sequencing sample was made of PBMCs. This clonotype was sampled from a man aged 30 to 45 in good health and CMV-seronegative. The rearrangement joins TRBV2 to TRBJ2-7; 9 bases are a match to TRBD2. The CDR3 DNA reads TGTGCCAGCAGCAGACTAGCGGTGACCTACGAGCAGTACTTC. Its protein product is CASSRLAVTYEQYF.